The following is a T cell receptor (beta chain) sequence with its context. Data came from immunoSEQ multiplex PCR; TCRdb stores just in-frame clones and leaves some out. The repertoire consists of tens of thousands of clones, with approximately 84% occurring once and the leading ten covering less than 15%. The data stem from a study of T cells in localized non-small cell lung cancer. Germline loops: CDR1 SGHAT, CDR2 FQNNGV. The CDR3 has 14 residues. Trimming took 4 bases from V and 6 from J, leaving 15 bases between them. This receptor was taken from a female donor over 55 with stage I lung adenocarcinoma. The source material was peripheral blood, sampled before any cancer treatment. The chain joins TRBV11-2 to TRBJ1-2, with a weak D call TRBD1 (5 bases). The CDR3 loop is CASSSLRDGNGYTF. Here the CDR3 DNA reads TGTGCCAGCAGCTCCCTCCGGGACGGAAATGGCTACACCTTC.